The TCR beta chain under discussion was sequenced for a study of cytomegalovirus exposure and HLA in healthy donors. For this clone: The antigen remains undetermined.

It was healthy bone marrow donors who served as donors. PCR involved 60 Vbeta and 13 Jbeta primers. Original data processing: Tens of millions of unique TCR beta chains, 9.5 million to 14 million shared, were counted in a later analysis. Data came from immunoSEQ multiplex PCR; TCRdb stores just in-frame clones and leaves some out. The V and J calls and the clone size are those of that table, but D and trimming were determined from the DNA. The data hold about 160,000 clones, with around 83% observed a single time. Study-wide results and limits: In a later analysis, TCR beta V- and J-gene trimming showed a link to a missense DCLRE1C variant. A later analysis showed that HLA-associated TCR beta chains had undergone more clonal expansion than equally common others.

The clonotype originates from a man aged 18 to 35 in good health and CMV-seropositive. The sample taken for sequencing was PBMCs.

CDR3 in amino acids: CASSFSFLDRGNTEAFF. CDR3 nucleotides: TGTGCCAGCAGTTTTTCTTTCCTGGACAGGGGGAACACTGAAGCTTTCTTT. The chain recombines TRBV27 with TRBJ1-1; 9 bases are a match to TRBD1. Germline-derived CDR1 and CDR2 are MNHEY and SMNVEV (reference sequence). J lost 1 base, V lost 3 bases, and 9 bases had no gene match. This CDR3 is built from 17 residues.